Below are 26 T cell receptor beta chains sequenced from a single sample in a study of early T cells in non-severe SARS-CoV-2 infection. TCRdb recomputed calls from the 5' RACE reads with MiXCR, one row per CDR3 protein. The top ten clones hold under 15% of a sample with some 54,000 distinct CDR3 sequences, roughly 9.6% of them seen once. Sequencing input: whole blood. These receptor sequences come from an adult who was a healthcare worker with PCR-confirmed SARS-CoV-2 infection or an uninfected control (not recorded which).

This clonotype has only a few counts. The CDR3 bases are TGTGCCAGCAGCCTGACCGGGACATTTGAAAAACTGTTTTTT. Protein product: CASSLTGTFEKLFF. The genes are TRBV9 and TRBJ1-4, with a possible D match to TRBD1 (6 bases). CDR3 length: 14 residues. Germline V gene data show CDR1 as SGDLS and CDR2 as YYNGEE. V shed 4 bases and J shed 7 bases, with 14 bases lying between them.

This clonotype has ten or more counts. The chain uses TRBV5-6 and TRBJ2-1; D may be TRBD1 (7 bases). CDR1 is SGHDT, CDR2 YYEEEE, per germline. Trimming removed 3 bases from V and 10 bases from J, with 20 bases in between. This CDR3 is 15 amino acids long. The CDR3 region is CASSSFPSTGREQFF. The CDR3 DNA follows: TGTGCCAGCAGCTCCTTCCCTTCGACAGGGAGGGAGCAGTTCTTC.

As to this clonotype: An end of the junction differs from the germline gene, which may be a read error. The chain couples TRBV30 to TRBJ2-2; weak D call: TRBD1 (5 bases). Looked up from germline, CDR1 is GTSNPN and CDR2 is SVGIG (reference sequence). The CDR3 runs 15 residues. The CDR3 region is CVWSHPDRNTGELFF. The CDR3 DNA sequence: TGTGTCTGGAGTCACCCTGACAGGAACACCGGGGAGCTGTTTTTT.

Ten or more counts support this clonotype. V is TRBV3-2 and J is TRBJ1-1; the table's D call, TRBD1, was not checked against the DNA. TRBV3-2 is a pseudogene segment. CDR3 length: 13 residues. CDR3 protein: CASGFRGLLEAFF. The CDR3, as DNA: TGTGCCAGCGGATTTAGGGGGCTACTGGAAGCTTTCTTT.

This clonotype was observed a handful of times. The chain employs TRBV20-1 and TRBJ1-4; D unresolved. Germline CDR1 DFQATT, CDR2 SNEGSKA (reference sequence). V gave up 0 bases and J gave up 6 bases, with 14 bases separating them. There are 15 residues in the CDR3. CDR3 nucleotide sequence: TGCAGTGCTAGAGATACGAGTAGGGCAGATGAAAAACTGTTTTTT. Translated, it gives CSARDTSRADEKLFF.

This chain joins TRBV7-9 and TRBJ2-5; D is unresolved. V was shortened by 5 bases and J by 2 bases, with 18 bases between the two germline ends. This CDR3 has 16 amino acids. Looked up from germline, CDR1 is SEHNR and CDR2 is FQNEAQ (reference sequence). The CDR3 is CASSHLAGWGQETQYF. Written as DNA, the CDR3 is TGTGCCAGCAGCCATCTTGCTGGTTGGGGTCAAGAGACCCAGTACTTC. Filled out from reference TRBV7-9 and TRBJ2-5, the complete variable domain reads DTGVSQNPRHKITKRGQNVTFRCDPISEHNRLYWYRQTLGQGPEFLTYFQNEAQLEKSRLLSDRFSAERPKGSFSTLEIQRTEQGDSAMYLCASSHLAGWGQETQYFGPGTRLLVL.

V is TRBV30 and J is TRBJ1-1; 7 bases agree with TRBD1. This CDR3 spans 14 amino acids. Germline V gene data show CDR1 as GTSNPN and CDR2 as SVGIG (reference sequence). With V trimmed by 0 bases and J by 0 bases, 1 base remained unmatched. The CDR3 DNA reads as TGTGCCTGGAGTGTAGGGGGCATGAACACTGAAGCTTTCTTT. Amino acid sequence: CAWSVGGMNTEAFF.

The chain joins TRBV3-1 to TRBJ2-5; D is uncertain. Trimming took off 6 bases at V and 5 bases at J, with 13 bases between the two ends. Germline CDR1 is LGHDT and CDR2 is YNNKEL (reference sequence). The CDR3 spans 13 residues. DNA of the CDR3: TGTGCCAGCAGTATGACTCGAGTCGAGACCCAGTACTTC. Its protein is CASSMTRVETQYF.

This clonotype showed up just a few times. The chain combines TRBV28 with TRBJ2-6, with a weak D call TRBD1 (6 bases). Trimming stripped 3 bases from V and 4 bases from J, with 10 bases between. CDR1 MDHEN and CDR2 SYDVKM come from the germline V gene. The CDR3 totals 15 residues. CDR3 DNA sequence: TGTGCCAGCAGTTTCGCAGGGGTAGGGGCCAACGTCCTGACTTTC. Translating it yields CASSFAGVGANVLTF. The variable domain in full, completed from reference TRBV28 and TRBJ2-6, reads DVKVTQSSRYLVKRTGEKVFLECVQDMDHENMFWYRQDPGLGLRLIYFSYDVKMKEKGDIPEGYSVSREKKERFSLILESASTNQTSMYLCASSFAGVGANVLTFGAGSRLTVL.

This clonotype was seen ten or more times. V usage is TRBV5-6 and J usage is TRBJ1-2, with no clear D. The germline V gene encodes CDR1 SGHDT and CDR2 YYEEEE. The CDR3 loop spans 13 amino acids. Trimming removed 0 bases at V and 8 bases at J, with 11 bases between. The CDR3 sequence: CASSLVPVGGYTF. As DNA, the CDR3 is TGTGCCAGCAGCTTGGTTCCTGTGGGCGGCTACACCTTC.

At least ten counts were recorded for this clonotype. This chain joins TRBV11-2 and TRBJ2-1; the match to TRBD2 covers 11 bases. Trimming cost V 1 base and J 9 bases; bases outside gene matches: 14. This CDR3 spans 18 amino acids. Germline V gives CDR1 SGHAT, CDR2 FQNNGV. In DNA, the CDR3 is TGTGCCAGCAGCTTAGTGCTCTCCACTAGCGGGAGTACTTTTGAGCAGTTCTTC. Translation: CASSLVLSTSGSTFEQFF.

A few counts support this clonotype. V and J are TRBV10-3 and TRBJ1-2; a possible D gene is TRBD1 (5 bases). Germline CDR1 and CDR2: ENHRY and SYGVKD. V was clipped by 10 bases and J by 5 bases, with 23 bases between them. This CDR3 is built from 15 residues. The CDR3 sequence: CATSPGLGGFYGYTF. In nucleotides, the CDR3 is TGTGCCACCAGCCCCGGTTTGGGGGGGTTTTATGGCTACACCTTC.

This clonotype was seen a handful of times. This chain joins TRBV7-3 and TRBJ2-1; 11 bases are shared with TRBD1. The germline V gene encodes CDR1 SGHTA and CDR2 FQGTGA. The CDR3 is 14 amino acids. The junction had 2 bases not matched to a gene; V was cut back by 4 bases and J by 6 bases. DNA of the CDR3: TGTGCCAGCAGCTCGGGACAGGGGGTCAATGAGCAGTTCTTC. This sequence encodes CASSSGQGVNEQFF.

The chain recombines TRBV9 with TRBJ1-1; D gene unclear. V dropped 0 bases and J dropped 5 bases, with 11 bases sitting between them. The CDR3 covers 14 residues. CDR1 and CDR2 from the germline V gene are SGDLS and YYNGEE. CDR3 protein: CASSVDVLETEAFF. Here the CDR3 DNA reads TGTGCCAGCAGCGTAGATGTCCTTGAGACTGAAGCTTTCTTT.

This clonotype turned up a few times. The V gene is TRBV5-1, the J gene TRBJ2-5; no clear D. The CDR3 extends over 18 amino acids. CDR1 is SGHRS, CDR2 YFSETQ, per germline. With 1 base removed from V and 1 base from J, the gap between germline ends came to 20 bases. The CDR3 DNA follows: TGCGCCAGCAGCTTGCCCCGGAACGAACAGCCGCGCCAAGAGACCCAGTACTTC. This encodes CASSLPRNEQPRQETQYF.

This clonotype was recorded at least ten times. This rearrangement joins TRBV12-3 or TRBV12-4 to TRBJ2-7, with a possible D match to TRBD2 (5 bases). This CDR3 has 13 residues. V was clipped by 5 bases and J by 2 bases, with 10 bases between them. The CDR3 DNA reads as TGTGCCAGCAGTGCCCCCGGGACCTACGAGCAGTACTTC. As protein: CASSAPGTYEQYF.

This clonotype was seen at least ten times. This chain uses TRBV14 with TRBJ1-2, with 9 bases identical to TRBD1. The length of the CDR3 is 13 residues. Trimming removed 6 bases from V and 5 bases from J; junction bases left unmatched: 4. Germline V gene lookup returns CDR1 SGHDN and CDR2 FVKESK. The CDR3, as DNA: TGTGCCAGCAGACCGGGACAGGGTTATGGCTACACCTTC. Translation: CASRPGQGYGYTF.

The sample holds a few counts of this clonotype. At one end the junction does not follow the germline gene, possibly because of a read error. This chain links TRBV6-2 or TRBV6-3 with TRBJ2-1; D unresolved. The CDR3 spans 17 residues. Looked up from germline, CDR1 is MNHEY and CDR2 is SVGEGT. The CDR3 region has the DNA TGTGCCAGCAGTTACTCGAGTAAGAGCGCCCTTTGGGATGAGAAGTTCTTC. This sequence encodes CASSYSSKSALWDEKFF.

This clonotype has a count of ten or more. This chain uses TRBV7-3 with TRBJ2-1; TRBD2 matches at 9 bases. The CDR3 is 14 residues long. Germline trimming cut 7 bases from V and 8 bases from J; bases unmatched to any gene: 9. The germline gives CDR1 SGHTA, CDR2 FQGTGA. Here the CDR3 reads CASKGREGHDEQFF. In DNA form, the CDR3 reads TGTGCCAGCAAGGGGCGGGAGGGCCATGATGAGCAGTTCTTC.

This clonotype was counted ten times or more. The rearrangement uses TRBV4-1 and TRBJ2-1; a possible D gene is TRBD1 (5 bases). This CDR3 is 16 amino acids long. Trimming left V 1 base short and J 1 base short, with 11 bases between. Germline CDR1 reads MGHRA; CDR2 reads YSYEKL. CDR3 bases: TGCGCCAGCAGCCAAGGGGGCGGATTATCCTACAATGAGCAGTTCTTC. Protein sequence: CASSQGGGLSYNEQFF.

This clonotype was observed a few times. The J gene is TRBJ1-2, the V gene TRBV5-1; TRBD1 might be the D (6 bases). Germline-derived CDR1 and CDR2 are SGHRS and YFSETQ. Trimming took off 0 bases at V and 6 bases at J, with 18 bases between the two ends. The CDR3 runs to 16 residues. CDR3 protein: CASSLASGAMADGYTF. The CDR3 DNA follows: TGCGCCAGCAGCTTGGCCTCAGGGGCCATGGCAGATGGCTACACCTTC.

The chain couples TRBV30 to TRBJ2-3; tentatively, D is TRBD2 (6 bases). The CDR3 length is 13 residues. Germline CDR1 GTSNPN, CDR2 SVGIG (reference sequence). Trimming removed 8 bases from V and 2 bases from J, with 14 bases in between. The CDR3 DNA sequence: TGTGCCGGGGGGTTCTCCCCCACAGATACGCAGTATTTT. Residues: CAGGFSPTDTQYF.

The chain carries TRBV12-3 or TRBV12-4 and TRBJ1-3; 7 nucleotides line up with TRBD1. V shed 2 bases, J shed 4 bases, and the junction held 2 bases outside the gene matches. The CDR3 is 14 amino acids. CDR3 loop: CASSLRGPGNTIYF. CDR3 DNA sequence: TGTGCCAGCAGTTTAAGGGGGCCCGGAAACACCATATATTTT.

This clonotype was seen ten or more times. V usage is TRBV2 and J usage is TRBJ1-1; maybe TRBD1 (6 bases). The CDR3 contains 14 residues. Germline V gives CDR1 SNHLY, CDR2 FYNNEI. The germline V and J ends were trimmed by 7 bases and 4 bases, with 16 bases remaining between them. In nucleotides, the CDR3 is TGTGCCAGCATCCGGGACATAGTCTCCACTGAAGCTTTCTTT. Residues: CASIRDIVSTEAFF.

This clonotype was seen only a few times. The chain couples TRBV20-1 to TRBJ1-5, with D maybe TRBD1 (5 bases). The CDR3 spans 13 residues. The V end lost 4 bases, the J end lost 4 bases, and 11 bases lay between the germline ends. The V gene's germline CDR1 is DFQATT and CDR2 SNEGSKA (reference sequence). For the CDR3, the DNA is TGCAGTGCTAATTCGGGGCCAAATCAGCCCCAGCATTTT. It translates to CSANSGPNQPQHF.

Ten or more counts support this clonotype. The gene calls are TRBV3-1 and TRBJ2-3; possibly TRBD2 for D (6 bases). The germline V gene has CDR1 LGHDT and CDR2 YNNKEL (reference sequence). Trimming left V 2 bases short and J 0 bases short, with 9 bases between. The CDR3 consists of 15 residues. The CDR3 sequence is CASSQRGTSTDTQYF. In DNA form, the CDR3 reads TGTGCCAGCAGCCAACGGGGGACGAGCACAGATACGCAGTATTTT.